The present TCR gamma chain was sequenced within a study of γδ T cells in repeated Plasmodium falciparum infection (dated by TCRdb to about 2021). For the wider study: The natural-infection arm enrolled Malian children exposed to intense seasonal malaria transmission, compared against age and gender matched Australian children. Using both natural infection in Mali and controlled human malaria infection, the study looked at the way repeated Plasmodium falciparum infection shapes the human gammadelta T cell repertoire. Malian gammadelta TCR repertoires were analysed cross-sectionally during no-transmission periods and longitudinally across acute febrile malaria episodes. Controlled-infection subjects were sampled at baseline, immediately before selected infections, and 21 days after each infection. Four controlled human malaria infections were administered to about five malaria-naive U.S. adults over about 600 days by bites from P. falciparum NF54-infected Anopheles stephensi mosquitoes.

The study at large found these results: Vgamma9/Vdelta2+ TCR repertoires kept a highly stable polyclonal repertoire across time and infection, and many TCRgamma sequences overlapped between individuals. Because the controlled-infection cohort was small, analysis of inter-individual variability in gammadelta T cell responses was limited. Generalizability was limited because the Malian cohort was drawn from a small rural village of predominantly one ethnic group. In Vdelta2-negative gammadelta TCR repertoires, which were largely Vdelta1+, repeated controlled infections appeared to drive waves of new clonotype selection. Compared with Australian children, Malian children appeared to have Vdelta2-negative gammadelta TCR repertoires that were more clonally expanded, less diverse and less shared.

The CDR3 runs 10 residues from the cysteine to the phenylalanine. The entry retains the CDR3 DNA only, 30 bases that are in frame from base 1. Based on the germline V gene (reference sequence), the CDR1 and CDR2 sequences are GITISATS and ISYDGTV. This clone has just a few counts. The specificity of this receptor is unknown. A far larger clone is one base from this, pointing to a likely read error. Other DNA sequences from this sample encode an identical CDR3 as well. Libraries were made using multiplex PCR. TCRdb names Illumina MiSeq as the instrument used. Each sorted gammadelta T cell sample was sequenced for both the TCR gamma (TRG) and TCR delta (TRD) chains. The published analysis was carried out like this. The repertoire analyses used clonotype tree plots, the accumulated frequency of the top 20 clonotypes, and diversity index (DI) and D75 metrics. Via CATT, TCRdb reprocessed the public reads, and rows with identical DNA were then joined. The V and J calls shown here were made by TCRdb, not taken from the authors' results. The sample table holds 25,000 to 35,000 gamma-chain clones, of which almost 1.5% were seen once. 15% to 20% of the sample goes to the ten largest clones.

Vgamma9/Vdelta2+ and Vdelta2-negative gammadelta T cell populations were flow-sorted from peripheral blood mononuclear cells for bulk TCR repertoire analysis. Sequences were obtained from gamma-delta T cells from blood. The clonotype originates from a pool of human donors (malaria-infected and uninfected, not separated). The V and J segments used are TRGV9 and TRGJ1 or TRGJ2. Assignment of the J gene here rests on matching the DNA to germline, because TCRdb gives none. This receptor has the CDR3 CALWENKKLF. At the DNA level, the sequence is TGTGCCCTGTGGGAAAACAAGAAACTCTTT.